Below, 6 T cell receptor beta chains from the same sample are listed, as sequenced in a study of T-cell reconstitution after alpha-beta-depleted transplantation in children (dated by TCRdb to the mid-2010s). What this sample's treatment or condition label stands for: allogeneic hematopoietic cell transplantation with graft depleted of TCRalphabeta T cells and CD19 B cells. Libraries came from PCR. The sequencing machine was an Illumina HiSeq 2500. TCR library preparation used molecular barcoding, with unique molecular identifiers applied to normalize quantification of the TCRbeta repertoire. TCRdb redid the processing of the public reads, applying fastp at Q25 and MiXCR, and retained in-frame beta chains. Entries that share a CDR3 protein sequence are merged under the most common genes and DNA. The sample includes 500,000 or so distinct CDR3 sequences, with roughly 11% observed a single time. The leading ten clones occupy 12% to 15% of the sample.

Sequencing used PBMCs, mostly from graft donor cells, obtained 180 days after TCRalphabeta/CD19-depleted stem cell transplant. The receptor source for this set is a female patient between 2 and 15 years old who had a stem cell transplant for aplastic anemia, so the T cells may come from the graft donor.

The rearrangement uses TRBV9 and TRBJ2-1; D may be TRBD2 (6 bases). From germline, CDR1 is SGDLS and CDR2 YYNGEE. V was clipped by 0 bases and J by 0 bases, with 16 bases between them. The CDR3 totals 18 residues. CDR3 loop: CASSVGAGRDSSYNEQFF. The CDR3 nucleotides are TGTGCCAGCAGCGTAGGAGCGGGTAGAGATAGCTCCTACAATGAGCAGTTCTTC.

This clonotype was recorded a few times. The rearrangement links TRBV5-1 to TRBJ2-1, with 11 bases identical to TRBD2. The ends lost 1 base at V and 10 bases at J; junction bases unmatched: 10. The germline V gene encodes CDR1 SGHRS and CDR2 YFSETQ. The CDR3 is made up of 16 amino acids. CDR3 DNA: TGCGCCAGCAGCTTGCGACTAGCGGGACCGGGTTGGGAGCAGTTCTTC. As protein: CASSLRLAGPGWEQFF.

This clonotype was seen a few times. The rearrangement joins TRBV27 to TRBJ2-7; no clear D. The CDR3 covers 13 residues. Trimming removed 5 bases at V and 2 bases at J, with 10 bases between. The V gene's germline CDR1 is MNHEY and CDR2 SMNVEV (reference sequence). CDR3 DNA: TGTGCCAGCAGTCAGACACGGACCTACGAGCAGTACTTC. Protein sequence: CASSQTRTYEQYF.

There are many counts of this clonotype. The rearrangement links TRBV14 to TRBJ2-1; 10 bases fit TRBD2. The CDR3 consists of 17 residues. J gave up 7 bases and V 0 bases, and 9 bases lay outside the gene matches. Germline V gives CDR1 SGHDN, CDR2 FVKESK. The CDR3 nucleotides read TGTGCCAGCAGCCAAGATAGCGGGGGGCGCCTTTGGAATGAGCAGTTCTTC. Translated: CASSQDSGGRLWNEQFF. Using reference TRBV14 and TRBJ2-1 for the parts outside the CDR3, the full variable domain is EAGVTQFPSHSVIEKGQTVTLRCDPISGHDNLYWYRRVMGKEIKFLLHFVKESKQDESGMPNNRFLAERTGGTYSTLKVQPAELEDSGVYFCASSQDSGGRLWNEQFFGPGTRLTVL.

This clonotype showed up just a few times. The chain couples TRBV6-2 or TRBV6-3 to TRBJ2-7; 11 nucleotides align to TRBD2. The CDR3 spans 15 residues. After removal of 6 bases from V and 1 base from J, the junction contained 5 bases not matched to a gene. CDR1 is MNHEY and CDR2 is SVGEGT in the germline V gene. This CDR3 is CASSFGLAGSYEQYV. Here the CDR3 DNA reads TGTGCCAGCAGCTTCGGACTAGCGGGTTCCTACGAGCAGTACGTC.

The rearrangement joins TRBV28 to TRBJ1-2; D remains unclear. This CDR3 has 14 residues. V was clipped by 1 base and J by 3 bases, with 9 bases between them. Germline assignment: CDR1 MDHEN and CDR2 SYDVKM. CDR3 bases: TGTGCCAGCAGTTTATCACTTCCCCACTATGGCTACACCTTC. This codes for CASSLSLPHYGYTF.